What follows are 26 T cell receptor beta chains derived from one specimen sequenced in a study of vaccination and CD4 T cells after COVID-19. These receptors lack a known antigen. The treatment denotes: approximately 10-day PBMC culture with coronavirus spike peptide pools or control peptides (ViraFEST assay). Oncomine TCR Beta short-read sequencing was applied to DNA from cultured CD4+ T cells. TCRdb redid the calling of the PCR reads with MiXCR, one entry per CDR3 protein. The sample lists roughly 19,000 distinct CDR3 sequences, approximately 48% occurring once. The sample was CD4+ T cells from blood, cultured in vitro, taken after SARS-CoV-2 vaccination. These receptors came from a human donor who had recovered from COVID-19.

DNA of the CDR3: TGCAGTGCTGAATATAGCGGAACCTACGAGCAGTACTTC. This encodes CSAEYSGTYEQYF. The V gene is TRBV20-1, the J gene TRBJ2-7, with D possibly matching TRBD2 (6 bases). The CDR3 runs to 13 residues. The V and J ends lost 5 bases and 2 bases respectively, with 13 bases between them. Per germline, CDR1 DFQATT and CDR2 SNEGSKA (reference sequence).

The V call is TRBV7-6, the J call TRBJ1-1; no reliable D call. The germline V gene has CDR1 SGHVS and CDR2 FNYEAQ. The CDR3 runs 15 residues. The V end was cut by 1 base, the J end by 5 bases, with 14 bases between. The DNA for the CDR3 is TGTGCCAGCAGCTTAGTAGAGGGAAGGAGTACTGAAGCTTTCTTT. This sequence encodes CASSLVEGRSTEAFF.

V gene TRBV19 combines with J gene TRBJ1-3; D not certain. Germline-derived CDR1 and CDR2 are LNHDA and SQIVND (reference sequence). Trimming pared 7 bases from V and 8 bases from J, leaving 9 bases between. This CDR3 region has 11 residues. The CDR3 here is CASTGDYTIYF. Here the CDR3 DNA reads TGTGCCAGTACCGGGGATTACACCATATATTTT.

The CDR3 loop reads CASSGLGHSYNSPLHF. Written as DNA, the CDR3 is TGTGCCAGCAGCGGCCTCGGTCACAGCTATAATTCACCCCTCCACTTT. V usage is TRBV2 and J usage is TRBJ1-6; no clear D gene. Germline CDR1 reads SNHLY; CDR2 reads FYNNEI. There are 16 residues in the CDR3. Trimming left V 6 bases short and J 3 bases short, with 15 bases between.

The chain joins TRBV2 to TRBJ1-6; 7 nucleotides line up with TRBD1. Trimming at V came to 7 bases and at J to 6 bases, leaving 12 bases not matched to a gene. The CDR3 totals 16 residues. Germline CDR1 SNHLY, CDR2 FYNNEI. In DNA form, the CDR3 reads TGTGCCAGCACTCAACGGGCAGGGACAGCTAATTCACCCCTCCACTTT. Amino acid sequence: CASTQRAGTANSPLHF.

This chain connects TRBV15 to TRBJ1-5; 11 nucleotides line up with TRBD1. The V gene end was trimmed by 3 bases and the J gene end by 8 bases; junction bases not matched to a gene: 3. This CDR3 region has 14 residues. Germline V gene data show CDR1 as LNHNV and CDR2 as YYDKDF (reference sequence). CDR3 sequence reads: CATSRGQGEKPQHF. The CDR3 DNA reads as TGTGCCACCAGCAGGGGACAGGGGGAGAAGCCCCAGCATTTT.

The rearrangement links TRBV6-2 or TRBV6-3 to TRBJ2-5; 14 bases fit TRBD2. The germline CDR1 and CDR2 sequences are MNHEY and SVGEGT. There are 15 residues in the CDR3. Trimming took 6 bases from V and 5 from J; bases not matched to a gene: 5. DNA for the CDR3: TGTGCCAGCAGGCCCGGGACTAGCGGGAGTGAGACCCAGTACTTC. This encodes CASRPGTSGSETQYF.

There are a few counts of this clonotype. The V and J genes are TRBV20-1 and TRBJ2-3, with 7 bases fitting TRBD2. Trimming took 1 base from V and 2 from J; bases not matched to a gene: 6. The CDR3 length is 15 residues. The V gene's germline CDR1 is DFQATT and CDR2 SNEGSKA (reference sequence). The CDR3 sequence is CSARGRAGVTDTQYF. In nucleotides, the CDR3 is TGCAGTGCTAGAGGTCGGGCGGGAGTCACAGATACGCAGTATTTT.

The V and J genes are TRBV9 and TRBJ2-5; the D is unclear. This CDR3 region has 14 residues. Germline assignment: CDR1 SGDLS and CDR2 YYNGEE. V was shortened by 0 bases and J by 4 bases, with 10 bases between the two germline ends. The CDR3 protein is CASSVGPISETQYF. Here the CDR3 DNA reads TGTGCCAGCAGCGTAGGCCCGATTTCAGAGACCCAGTACTTC.

The genes are TRBV30 and TRBJ2-7; D uncertain. Germline V gives CDR1 GTSNPN, CDR2 SVGIG (reference sequence). The CDR3 covers 16 residues. V was clipped by 3 bases and J by 3 bases, with 21 bases between them. CDR3 nucleotides: TGTGCCTGGAGCCAGCCTGACCACAGTCTAGACTACGAGCAGTACTTC. This sequence encodes CAWSQPDHSLDYEQYF.

The sample holds one count of this clonotype. The J gene is TRBJ2-5, the V gene TRBV19, with TRBD2 matching over 14 bases. V lost 6 bases to trimming and J lost 9 bases; unmatched junction nucleotides: 6. Germline V gene lookup returns CDR1 LNHDA and CDR2 SQIVND (reference sequence). The CDR3 loop spans 14 amino acids. In nucleotides, the CDR3 is TGTGCCAGTAGCCCGGGACTAGCGGGGGAGCCCCAGTACTTC. This gives the protein CASSPGLAGEPQYF.

The chain couples TRBV19 to TRBJ1-5; no definite D call. This CDR3 spans 13 amino acids. CDR1 is LNHDA, CDR2 SQIVND, per germline (reference sequence). Deletions cut 8 bases from V and 5 bases from J, with 13 bases between. CDR3 DNA sequence: TGTGCCAGTGAACGGGGAAAAGATCAGCCCCAGCATTTT. Its translation: CASERGKDQPQHF.

This clonotype occurred a few times. The genes are TRBV6-5 and TRBJ1-5, with a tentative D call TRBD1 (5 bases). From germline, CDR1 is MNHEY and CDR2 SVGAGI. CDR3 size: 14 residues. Trimming took off 2 bases at V and 1 base at J, with 6 bases between the two ends. CDR3 in DNA: TGTGCCAGCAGTTACCGGGACAGCAATCAGCCCCAGCATTTT. As protein: CASSYRDSNQPQHF.

V is TRBV20-1 and J is TRBJ1-1, with D unresolved. Germline assignment: CDR1 DFQATT and CDR2 SNEGSKA (reference sequence). This CDR3 contains 14 residues. V was clipped by 0 bases and J by 3 bases, with 11 bases between them. For the CDR3, the DNA is TGCAGTGCTAGAGACTTCGGTCAAGACACTGAAGCTTTCTTT. As protein: CSARDFGQDTEAFF.

This clonotype has only a few counts. A read error may account for a junction end that differs from germline. The chain recombines TRBV15 with TRBJ2-7; no clear D. The CDR3 contains 13 residues. The V gene's germline CDR1 is LNHNV and CDR2 YYDKDF (reference sequence). In DNA form, the CDR3 reads TGTGCCACCAGCAGAGATTCCCTTGGGCTCTCAAACTTC. This sequence encodes CATSRDSLGLSNF.

The table lists this clonotype with a count of one. The chain joins TRBV11-2 to TRBJ2-1; the match to TRBD1 covers 7 bases. After removal of 4 bases from V and 1 base from J, the junction contained 7 bases not matched to a gene. CDR1 and CDR2 from the germline V gene are SGHAT and FQNNGV. The CDR3 totals 16 residues. The CDR3 region is CASSSTTGVSYNEQFF. DNA for the CDR3: TGTGCCAGCAGCTCCACCACAGGGGTATCCTACAATGAGCAGTTCTTC.

The chain couples TRBV7-9 to TRBJ1-2, with D tentatively TRBD1 (5 bases). This CDR3 has 14 amino acids. In germline, CDR1 is SEHNR, CDR2 FQNEAQ (reference sequence). Trimming pared 5 bases from V and 8 bases from J, leaving 18 bases between. The DNA for the CDR3 is TGTGCCAGCAGCGCATACGGGACGGAGTCGGGCTACACCTTC. Its protein is CASSAYGTESGYTF.

Points on this clonotype: One junction end disagrees with the germline gene, perhaps due to a read error. The chain uses TRBV7-2 and TRBJ1-2, with 9 bases lining up with TRBD1. This CDR3 comprises 15 residues. The germline V gene encodes CDR1 SGHTA and CDR2 FQGNSA. CDR3 sequence reads: CASNLGQGSNYGYTF. The CDR3, as DNA: TGTGCCAGCAACTTAGGACAGGGGTCTAACTATGGCTACACCTTC.

In this sample, this clonotype turned up a few times. V gene TRBV7-6 combines with J gene TRBJ1-4; no clear D gene. The germline V and J ends were trimmed by 1 base and 5 bases, with 5 bases remaining between them. From germline, CDR1 is SGHVS and CDR2 FNYEAQ. This CDR3 has 13 residues. This CDR3 is CASSLGGNEKLFF. Written as DNA, the CDR3 is TGTGCCAGCAGCTTAGGAGGGAATGAAAAACTGTTTTTT.

The V call is TRBV6-1, the J call TRBJ2-6, with 10 bases matching TRBD1. The V gene end was trimmed by 1 base and the J gene end by 3 bases; junction bases not matched to a gene: 6. CDR1 and CDR2 (germline): MNHNS, SASEGT. This CDR3 is 18 amino acids long. In DNA, the CDR3 is TGTGCCAGCAGTGAAGGGGACAGGGGACTCCTTGGGGCCAACGTCCTGACTTTC. This gives the protein CASSEGDRGLLGANVLTF.

This chain connects TRBV10-3 to TRBJ1-1; TRBD1 might be the D (5 bases). The CDR3 is 11 residues long. The germline CDR1 and CDR2 sequences are ENHRY and SYGVKD. The germline V and J ends were trimmed by 10 bases and 11 bases, with 17 bases remaining between them. CDR3 coding DNA: TGTGCCACCAGAGGGGTTCAAGTGGCTTTCTTT. This codes for CATRGVQVAFF.

This clonotype has just a few counts. The CDR3 region has the DNA TGCGCCAGCAGTCATCAGGGATCTAACACTGAAGCTTTCTTT. Amino acid sequence: CASSHQGSNTEAFF. The chain carries TRBV10-1 and TRBJ1-1; D is possibly TRBD1 (5 bases). CDR3 length: 14 amino acids. Germline V lookup: CDR1 WNHNN, CDR2 SYGVQD (reference sequence). The V and J ends lost 5 bases and 2 bases respectively, with 12 bases between them.

This clonotype has a handful of counts. This rearrangement joins TRBV7-9 to TRBJ1-1; D is unresolved. The CDR3 has 13 residues. V gave up 6 bases and J gave up 9 bases, with 17 bases separating them. Germline V gives CDR1 SEHNR, CDR2 FQNEAQ (reference sequence). CDR3 DNA: TGTGCCAGCAGTACGGCCGGGCGAGCAAAAGCTTTCTTT. Translated, it gives CASSTAGRAKAFF.

J is TRBJ1-1 and V is TRBV28, with D possibly TRBD1 on 5 matching bases. This CDR3 comprises 13 residues. The germline V and J ends were trimmed by 7 bases and 11 bases, with 20 bases remaining between them. CDR1 MDHEN and CDR2 SYDVKM come from the germline V gene. The CDR3 loop is CASKARRTEGAFF. The CDR3 DNA is TGTGCCAGCAAGGCCAGGAGGACGGAGGGGGCTTTCTTT.

The rearrangement joins TRBV7-6 to TRBJ1-6; D unclear. Germline V lookup: CDR1 SGHVS, CDR2 FNYEAQ. CDR3 size: 17 residues. Trimming removed 5 bases from V and 8 bases from J, with 22 bases in between. CDR3 in DNA: TGTGCCAGCAGCCCAATTCCGGGATCTACTCCCGATTCACCCCTCCACTTT. Protein product: CASSPIPGSTPDSPLHF.

This clonotype was observed a handful of times. V gene TRBV20-1 combines with J gene TRBJ1-1, with 8 bases aligning to TRBD1. The CDR3 spans 12 residues. V shed 6 bases, J shed 5 bases, and the junction held 5 bases outside the gene matches. The V gene's germline CDR1 is DFQATT and CDR2 SNEGSKA (reference sequence). The CDR3 nucleotides read TGCAGTGCACCTGACAGGGGAACTGAAGCTTTCTTT. This codes for CSAPDRGTEAFF.